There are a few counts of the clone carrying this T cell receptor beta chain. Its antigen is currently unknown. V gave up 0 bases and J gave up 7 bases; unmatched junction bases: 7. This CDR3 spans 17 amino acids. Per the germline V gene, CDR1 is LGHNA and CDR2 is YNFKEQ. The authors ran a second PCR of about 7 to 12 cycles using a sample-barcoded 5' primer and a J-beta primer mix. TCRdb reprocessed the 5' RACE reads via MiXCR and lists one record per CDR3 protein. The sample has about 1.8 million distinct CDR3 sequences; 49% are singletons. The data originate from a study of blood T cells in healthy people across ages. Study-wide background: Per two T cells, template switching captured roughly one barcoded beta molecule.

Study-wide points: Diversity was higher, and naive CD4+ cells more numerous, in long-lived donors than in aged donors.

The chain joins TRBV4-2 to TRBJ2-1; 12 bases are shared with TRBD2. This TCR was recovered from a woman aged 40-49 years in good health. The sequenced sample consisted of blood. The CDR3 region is CASSQEMASGGDNEQFF. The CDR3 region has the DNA TGTGCCAGCAGCCAAGAAATGGCTAGCGGGGGGGATAATGAGCAGTTCTTC.